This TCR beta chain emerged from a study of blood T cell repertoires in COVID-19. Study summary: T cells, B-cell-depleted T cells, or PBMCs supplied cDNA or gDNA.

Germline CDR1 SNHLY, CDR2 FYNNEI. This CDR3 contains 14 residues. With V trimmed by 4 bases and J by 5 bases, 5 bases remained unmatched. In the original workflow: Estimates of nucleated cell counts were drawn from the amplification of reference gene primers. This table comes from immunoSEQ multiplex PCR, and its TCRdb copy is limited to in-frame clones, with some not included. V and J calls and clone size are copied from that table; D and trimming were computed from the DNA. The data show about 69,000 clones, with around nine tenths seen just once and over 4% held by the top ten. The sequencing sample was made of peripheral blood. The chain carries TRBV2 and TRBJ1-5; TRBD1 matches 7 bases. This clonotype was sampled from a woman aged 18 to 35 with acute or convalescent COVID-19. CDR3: CASSVQGKYQPQHF. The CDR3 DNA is TGTGCCAGCAGTGTACAGGGGAAATATCAGCCCCAGCATTTT.